The T cell receptor (beta chain) under discussion was sequenced for a study of T cell responses to AZD1222 COVID-19 vaccine. Study-wide results and limits: White British people made up most donors, females outnumbered males, and clonal diversity was possibly underestimated. Nearly half of unique spike-specific TCRs reportedly avoided B.1.351 and B.1.1.7 mutated regions. At baseline, seropositivity was found in only a handful of AZD1222 recipients. It was only after the peak T cell response that any repertoires were sampled.

TCRdb's copy holds only in-frame clones and misses some; the assay was immunoSEQ multiplex PCR. In the table there are roughly 200,000 clones, roughly 94% of which are singletons. For this clone: Antigen specificity is unknown.

The V gene end was trimmed by 6 bases and the J gene end by 5 bases; junction bases not matched to a gene: 3. CDR1 and CDR2 from the germline V gene are MNHEY and SVGEGT. This CDR3 region has 13 residues. The sequencing used peripheral blood, collected 28 days after the second dose of the MenACWY control vaccine. This chain links TRBV6-2 or TRBV6-3 with TRBJ1-5; 8 bases match TRBD1. This TCR was sampled from an adult who received the MenACWY meningococcal vaccine as a control. The CDR3 sequence is CASSWTGYQPQHF. The DNA of the CDR3 is TGTGCCAGCAGCTGGACAGGGTATCAGCCCCAGCATTTT.